This T cell receptor (beta chain) was obtained from a study of T cell responses to AZD1222 COVID-19 vaccine (dated by TCRdb to 2020 to 2023). Describing the broader study: AZD1222 recipients given second doses at about 4 weeks or at about 12 weeks were pooled, since spike-specific TCR depth and breadth were not found to differ between the two schedules. A total of more than 230 trial participants underwent TCR sequencing, of whom about 210 had received two doses of AZD1222 and approximately 25 had received two doses of the MenACWY control vaccine. Enrollment into the trials was organized by age into subgroups of 18-55, 56-69 and 70-plus years, and those subgroups contained around 150, 28 and 57 TCR-sequenced participants, respectively. The study at large found these results: The 56-69-year group was small, and its depth increase did not reach significance, likely because of low power. Vaccine-associated CD4 TCRs spanned the whole spike protein, with dominant responses in regions 160-218 and 743-854. Most participants were white British and females outnumbered males, and the authors suggested that clonal diversity may have been underestimated. Because no day 14 peak-response samples were available, the repertoires could be characterized only after the peak T cell response. Epitopes outside the regions mutated in the B.1.351 and B.1.1.7 variants were reportedly recognized by nearly half of the unique spike-specific TCRs. Spike-specific TCR breadth and depth rose significantly after two AZD1222 doses compared with day 0 and with MenACWY recipients. Only five to seven AZD1222 recipients were SARS-CoV-2 seropositive at baseline, limiting conclusions about previously exposed vaccinees.

Explained via the paper, the time point label denotes: baseline before first vaccination. The vaccinee samples were drawn from two UK trials, COV001 and COV002, one of which was a single-blind randomized controlled phase 2/3 trial testing AZD1222 (ChAdOx1 nCoV-19) in healthy adults. For TCRbeta chain sequencing, PBMC samples were collected from trial participants at day 0 and at day 28 after the second dose. There are 16 amino acids in the CDR3, from cysteine to phenylalanine inclusive. Only the CDR3 DNA is retained, 48 bases long and in frame from the first base. The germline V gene encodes CDR1 SSHAT and CDR2 FNYEAQ (reference sequence). The CDR3 regions of human TCRbeta chains were analyzed by immunosequencing. From the authors' description of their analysis: TCRs in the repertoires were matched against a reference library of SARS-CoV-2-specific TCRs that had been generated with the MIRA antigen-specificity platform. Breadth was defined as the fraction of unique TCRs that were SARS-CoV-2-associated. Depth was defined as the fraction of total T cells that were SARS-CoV-2-associated. Using the MIRA data, every spike-specific TCR was mapped to the spike region that the TCR reacted to and assigned to either a CD4 or a CD8 class. Log10-transformed breadth and depth values were compared by one-way ANOVA with Sidak's multiple comparisons tests. Held by TCRdb, this immuneACCESS table contains in-frame sequences only and omits some clones. Under half of the omission traces to an unresolved V gene where checked; the cause of the rest is unknown. The V and J calls and clone size were taken over from that table, and D and trimming were inferred from the DNA. Counted in this sample were 95,000 to 130,000 clones; about 92% of them appeared once. The ten top clones hold about 3% of the sample.

As for this clone: No cognate antigen has been identified for it. The junction differs from germline at one of its ends, possibly a read error.

The sequence derives from an adult in good health. The sequencing used peripheral blood, collected on day 0 of AZD1222 vaccination. Recombination connected TRBV7-7 to TRBJ2-1, with 10 central nucleotides matching TRBD2. The CDR3 here reads CASSRVAGGPYNEQFF. The sequence in DNA is TGTGCTAGCAGCCGGGTAGCGGGAGGCCCCTACAATGAGCAGTTCTTC.